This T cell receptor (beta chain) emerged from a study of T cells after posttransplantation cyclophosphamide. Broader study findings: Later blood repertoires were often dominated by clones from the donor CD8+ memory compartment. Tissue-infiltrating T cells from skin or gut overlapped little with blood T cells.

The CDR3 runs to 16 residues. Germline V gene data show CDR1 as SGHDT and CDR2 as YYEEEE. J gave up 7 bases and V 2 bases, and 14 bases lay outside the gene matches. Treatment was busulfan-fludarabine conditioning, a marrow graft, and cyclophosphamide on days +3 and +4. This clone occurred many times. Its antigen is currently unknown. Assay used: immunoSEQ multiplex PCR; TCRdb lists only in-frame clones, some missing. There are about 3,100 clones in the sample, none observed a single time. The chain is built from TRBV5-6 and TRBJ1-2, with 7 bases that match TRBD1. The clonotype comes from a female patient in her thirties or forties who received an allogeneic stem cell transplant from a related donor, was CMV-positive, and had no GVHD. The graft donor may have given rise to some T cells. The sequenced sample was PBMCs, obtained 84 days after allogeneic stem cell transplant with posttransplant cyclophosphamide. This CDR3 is CASSFLSGRGQVGYTF. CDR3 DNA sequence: TGTGCCAGCAGCTTCCTTTCAGGGAGGGGGCAGGTTGGCTACACCTTC.